There are a few counts of the clone carrying this T cell receptor (beta chain). Antigen unknown. Isolation per sample recovered at least 6.5 million PBMCs. Extraction of total RNA produced a minimum of 5 micrograms from each sample. Combining a sample-barcoded 5' primer with a J-beta primer mix, a second PCR ran for 7 to 11 cycles. TCRdb reprocessed the 5' RACE reads via MiXCR and lists one record per CDR3 protein. The sample lists some 1.5 million distinct CDR3 sequences, over 25% occurring once. This entry belongs to a study of blood T cells in healthy people across ages. About the study: Template switching retrieved approximately one barcoded beta molecule for each two T cells.

V lost 0 bases, J lost 3 bases, and 9 bases lay in between. The CDR3 contains 15 residues. Germline V gives CDR1 SGHRS, CDR2 YFSETQ. Study-level findings and limits: PBMCs left unsorted prevented a conclusive naive versus antigen-experienced comparison.

The chain carries TRBV5-1 and TRBJ2-2; no reliable D call. The specimen was blood. This clonotype was obtained from a woman in her 30s in good health. The CDR3 bases are TGCGCCAGCAGCTTGGCCGACGGCCACACCGGGGAGCTGTTTTTT. Its protein is CASSLADGHTGELFF.